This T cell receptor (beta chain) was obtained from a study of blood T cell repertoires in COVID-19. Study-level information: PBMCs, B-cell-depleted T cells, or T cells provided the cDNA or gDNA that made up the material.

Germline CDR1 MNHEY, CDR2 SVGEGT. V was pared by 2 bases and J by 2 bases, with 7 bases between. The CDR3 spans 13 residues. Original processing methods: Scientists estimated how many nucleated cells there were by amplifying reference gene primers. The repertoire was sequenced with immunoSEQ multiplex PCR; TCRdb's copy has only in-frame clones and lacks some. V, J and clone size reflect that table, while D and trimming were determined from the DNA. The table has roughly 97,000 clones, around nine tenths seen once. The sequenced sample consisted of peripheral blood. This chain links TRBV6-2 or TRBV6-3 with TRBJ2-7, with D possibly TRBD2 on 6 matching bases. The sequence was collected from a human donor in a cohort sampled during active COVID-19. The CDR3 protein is CASSYGEAYEQYF. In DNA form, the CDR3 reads TGTGCCAGCAGTTACGGGGAGGCCTACGAGCAGTACTTC.